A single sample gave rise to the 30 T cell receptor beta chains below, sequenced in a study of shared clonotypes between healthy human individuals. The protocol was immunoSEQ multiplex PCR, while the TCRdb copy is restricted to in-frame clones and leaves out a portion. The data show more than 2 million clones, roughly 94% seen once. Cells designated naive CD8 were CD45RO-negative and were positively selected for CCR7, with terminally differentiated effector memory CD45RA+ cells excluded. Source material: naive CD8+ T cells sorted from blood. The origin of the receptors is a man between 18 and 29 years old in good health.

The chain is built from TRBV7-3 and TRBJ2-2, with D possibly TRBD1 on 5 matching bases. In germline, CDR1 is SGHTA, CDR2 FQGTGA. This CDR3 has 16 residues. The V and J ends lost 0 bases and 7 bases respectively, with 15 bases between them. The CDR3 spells CASSLTFDRGGGELFF. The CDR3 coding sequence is TGTGCCAGCAGCTTAACTTTCGATAGGGGCGGCGGGGAGCTGTTTTTT.

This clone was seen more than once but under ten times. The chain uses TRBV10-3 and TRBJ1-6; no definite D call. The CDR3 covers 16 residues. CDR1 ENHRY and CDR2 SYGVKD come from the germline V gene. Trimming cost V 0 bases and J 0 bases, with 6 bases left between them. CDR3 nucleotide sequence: TGTGCCATCAGTGAGTCTTTTGACTCCTATAATTCACCCCTCCACTTT. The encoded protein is CAISESFDSYNSPLHF.

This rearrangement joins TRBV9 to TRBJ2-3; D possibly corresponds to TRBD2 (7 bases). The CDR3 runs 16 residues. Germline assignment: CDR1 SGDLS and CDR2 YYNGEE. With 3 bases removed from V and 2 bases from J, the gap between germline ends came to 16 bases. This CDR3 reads CASSAGGHGFTDTQYF. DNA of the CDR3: TGTGCCAGCAGCGCGGGGGGACACGGTTTCACAGATACGCAGTATTTT.

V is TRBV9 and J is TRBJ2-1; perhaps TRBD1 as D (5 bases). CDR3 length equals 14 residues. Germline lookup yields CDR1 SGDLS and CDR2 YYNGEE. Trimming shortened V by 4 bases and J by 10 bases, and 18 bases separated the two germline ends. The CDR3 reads CASSTTEALIEQFF. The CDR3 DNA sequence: TGTGCCAGCAGCACGACAGAGGCGCTAATAGAGCAGTTCTTC.

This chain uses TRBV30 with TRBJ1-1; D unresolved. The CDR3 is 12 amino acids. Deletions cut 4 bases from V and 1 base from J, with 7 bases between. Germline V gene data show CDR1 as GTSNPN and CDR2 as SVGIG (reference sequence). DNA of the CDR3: TGTGCCTGGATGCCCGGGAACACTGAAGCTTTCTTT. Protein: CAWMPGNTEAFF.

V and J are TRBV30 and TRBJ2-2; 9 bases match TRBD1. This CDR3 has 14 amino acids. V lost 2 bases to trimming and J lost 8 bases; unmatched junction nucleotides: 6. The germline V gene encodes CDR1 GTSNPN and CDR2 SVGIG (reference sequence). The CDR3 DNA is TGTGCCTGGAGTCGGGACAGGGCAACGGGGGAGCTGTTTTTT. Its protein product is CAWSRDRATGELFF.

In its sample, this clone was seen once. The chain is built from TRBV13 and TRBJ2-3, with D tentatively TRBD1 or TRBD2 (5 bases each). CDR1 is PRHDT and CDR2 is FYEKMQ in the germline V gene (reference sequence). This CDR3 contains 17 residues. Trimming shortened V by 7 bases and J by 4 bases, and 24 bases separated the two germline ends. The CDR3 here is CASTRRGDNLVADTQYF. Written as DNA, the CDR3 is TGTGCCAGCACCAGACGAGGGGATAACTTAGTCGCAGATACGCAGTATTTT.

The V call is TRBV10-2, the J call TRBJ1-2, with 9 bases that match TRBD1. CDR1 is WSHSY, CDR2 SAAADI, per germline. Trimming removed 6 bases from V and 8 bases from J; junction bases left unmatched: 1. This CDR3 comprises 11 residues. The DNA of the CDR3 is TGCGCCAGCAGGGGACAGGGAGGCTACACCTTC. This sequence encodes CASRGQGGYTF.

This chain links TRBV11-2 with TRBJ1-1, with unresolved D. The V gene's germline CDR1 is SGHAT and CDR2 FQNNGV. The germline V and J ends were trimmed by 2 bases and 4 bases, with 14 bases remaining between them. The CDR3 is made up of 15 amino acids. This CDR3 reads CASSLLQGRVTEAFF. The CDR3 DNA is TGTGCCAGCAGCTTACTTCAAGGGAGGGTCACTGAAGCTTTCTTT.

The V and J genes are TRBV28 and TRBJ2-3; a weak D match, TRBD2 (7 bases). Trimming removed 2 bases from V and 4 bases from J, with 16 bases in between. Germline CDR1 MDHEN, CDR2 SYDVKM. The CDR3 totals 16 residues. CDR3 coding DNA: TGTGCCAGCAGTTTAACCGAGGGGGGGGAGGCAGATACGCAGTATTTT. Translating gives CASSLTEGGEADTQYF.

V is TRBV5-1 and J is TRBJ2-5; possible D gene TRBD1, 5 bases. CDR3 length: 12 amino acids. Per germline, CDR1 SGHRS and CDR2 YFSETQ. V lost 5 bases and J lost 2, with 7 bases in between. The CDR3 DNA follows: TGCGCCAGCAGGGGGCAGCAAGAGACCCAGTACTTC. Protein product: CASRGQQETQYF.

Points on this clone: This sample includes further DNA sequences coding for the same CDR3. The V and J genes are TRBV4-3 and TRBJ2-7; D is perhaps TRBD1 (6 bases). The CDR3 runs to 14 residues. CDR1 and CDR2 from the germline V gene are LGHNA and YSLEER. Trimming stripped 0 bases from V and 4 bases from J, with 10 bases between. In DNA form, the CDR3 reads TGCGCCAGCAGCCAAGATCTGGGGGCATACGAGCAGTACTTC. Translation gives CASSQDLGAYEQYF.

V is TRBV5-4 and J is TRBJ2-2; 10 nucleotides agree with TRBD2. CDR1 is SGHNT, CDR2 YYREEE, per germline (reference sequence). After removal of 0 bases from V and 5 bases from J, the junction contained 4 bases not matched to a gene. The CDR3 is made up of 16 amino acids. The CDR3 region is CASSLGLAGATGELFF. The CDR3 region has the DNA TGTGCCAGCAGCTTGGGTCTAGCGGGGGCAACCGGGGAGCTGTTTTTT.

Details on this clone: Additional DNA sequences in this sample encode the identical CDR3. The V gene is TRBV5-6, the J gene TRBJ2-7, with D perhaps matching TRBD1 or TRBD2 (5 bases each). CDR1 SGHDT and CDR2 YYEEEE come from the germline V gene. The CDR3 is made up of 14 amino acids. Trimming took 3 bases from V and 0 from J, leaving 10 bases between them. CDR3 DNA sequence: TGTGCCAGCAGCTGGGGGACGGCCTCCTACGAGCAGTACTTC. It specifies CASSWGTASYEQYF. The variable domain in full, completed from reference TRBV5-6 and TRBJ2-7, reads DAGVTQSPTHLIKTRGQQVTLRCSPKSGHDTVSWYQQALGQGPQFIFQYYEEEERQRGNFPDRFSGHQFPNYSSELNVNALLLGDSALYLCASSWGTASYEQYFGPGTRLTVT.

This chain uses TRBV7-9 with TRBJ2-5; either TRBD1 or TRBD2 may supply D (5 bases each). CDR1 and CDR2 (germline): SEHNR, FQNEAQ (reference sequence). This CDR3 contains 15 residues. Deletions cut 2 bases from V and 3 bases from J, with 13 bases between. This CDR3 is CASSLKGTREETQYF. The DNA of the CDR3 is TGTGCCAGCAGCTTAAAAGGGACCCGCGAAGAGACCCAGTACTTC.

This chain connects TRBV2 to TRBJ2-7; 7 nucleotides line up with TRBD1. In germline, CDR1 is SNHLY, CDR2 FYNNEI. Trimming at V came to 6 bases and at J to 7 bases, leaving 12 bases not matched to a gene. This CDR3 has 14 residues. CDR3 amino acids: CASRPGTDPTEQYF. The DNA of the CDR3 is TGTGCCAGCAGACCCGGGACAGACCCTACGGAGCAGTACTTC.

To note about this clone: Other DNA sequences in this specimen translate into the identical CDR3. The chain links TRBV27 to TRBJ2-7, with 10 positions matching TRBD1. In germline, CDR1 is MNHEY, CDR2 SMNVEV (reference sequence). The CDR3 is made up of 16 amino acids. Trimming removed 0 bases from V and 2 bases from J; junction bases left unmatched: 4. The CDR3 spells CASSLSGGTGAYEQYF. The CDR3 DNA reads TGTGCCAGCAGTTTATCCGGCGGGACAGGGGCCTACGAGCAGTACTTC.

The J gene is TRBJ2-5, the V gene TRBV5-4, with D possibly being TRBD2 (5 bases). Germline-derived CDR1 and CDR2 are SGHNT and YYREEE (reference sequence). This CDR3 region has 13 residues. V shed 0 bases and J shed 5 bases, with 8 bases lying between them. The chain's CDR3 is CASSLAPGETQYF. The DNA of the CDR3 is TGTGCCAGCAGCTTGGCCCCGGGGGAGACCCAGTACTTC.

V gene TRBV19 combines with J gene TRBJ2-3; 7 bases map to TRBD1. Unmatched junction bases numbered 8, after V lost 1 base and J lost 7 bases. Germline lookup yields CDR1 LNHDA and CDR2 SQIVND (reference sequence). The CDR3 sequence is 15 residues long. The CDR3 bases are TGTGCCAGTAGTATAGGGACAGGAGATATTAATACGCAGTATTTT. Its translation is CASSIGTGDINTQYF. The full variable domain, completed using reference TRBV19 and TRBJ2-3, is DGGITQSPKYLFRKEGQNVTLSCEQNLNHDAMYWYRQDPGQGLRLIYYSQIVNDFQKGDIAEGYSVSREKKESFPLTVTSAQKNPTAFYLCASSIGTGDINTQYFGPGTRLTVL.

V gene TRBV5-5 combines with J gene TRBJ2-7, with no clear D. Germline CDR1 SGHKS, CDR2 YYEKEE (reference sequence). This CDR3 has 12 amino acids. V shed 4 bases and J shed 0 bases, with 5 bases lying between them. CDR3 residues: CASSAPSYEQYF. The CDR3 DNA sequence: TGTGCCAGCAGCGCGCCCTCCTACGAGCAGTACTTC.

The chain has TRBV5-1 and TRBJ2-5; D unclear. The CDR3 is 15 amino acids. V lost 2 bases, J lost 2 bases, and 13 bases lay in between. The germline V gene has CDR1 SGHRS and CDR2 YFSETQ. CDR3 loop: CASSFFPLPQETQYF. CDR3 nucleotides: TGCGCCAGCAGCTTCTTTCCCCTTCCTCAAGAGACCCAGTACTTC.

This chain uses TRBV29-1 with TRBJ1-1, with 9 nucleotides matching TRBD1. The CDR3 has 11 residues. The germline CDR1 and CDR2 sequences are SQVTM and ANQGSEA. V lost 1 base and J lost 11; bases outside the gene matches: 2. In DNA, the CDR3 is TGCAGCGTTGAAGGACAGGGGGGCGCTTTCTTT. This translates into CSVEGQGGAFF.

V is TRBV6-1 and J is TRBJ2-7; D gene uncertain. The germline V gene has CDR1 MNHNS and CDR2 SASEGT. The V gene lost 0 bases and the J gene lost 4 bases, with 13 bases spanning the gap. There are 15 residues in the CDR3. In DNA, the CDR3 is TGTGCCAGCAGTGAAGCCTCATCCCTTTCATACGAGCAGTACTTC. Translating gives CASSEASSLSYEQYF.

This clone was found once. CDR3 sequence reads: CASSLQGAGRQPQHF. CDR3 nucleotide sequence: TGTGCCAGCAGTTTACAGGGGGCAGGACGTCAGCCCCAGCATTTT. V and J are TRBV27 and TRBJ1-5; 8 positions agree with TRBD1. V shed 2 bases, J shed 6 bases, and the junction held 6 bases outside the gene matches. This CDR3 contains 15 residues. The germline V gene encodes CDR1 MNHEY and CDR2 SMNVEV (reference sequence).

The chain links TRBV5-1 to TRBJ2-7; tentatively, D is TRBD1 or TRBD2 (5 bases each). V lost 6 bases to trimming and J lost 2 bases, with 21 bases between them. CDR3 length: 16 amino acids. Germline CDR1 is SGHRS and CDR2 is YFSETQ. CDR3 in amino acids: CASTVDGAWGTYEQYF. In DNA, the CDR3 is TGCGCCAGCACCGTAGACGGGGCCTGGGGAACCTACGAGCAGTACTTC.

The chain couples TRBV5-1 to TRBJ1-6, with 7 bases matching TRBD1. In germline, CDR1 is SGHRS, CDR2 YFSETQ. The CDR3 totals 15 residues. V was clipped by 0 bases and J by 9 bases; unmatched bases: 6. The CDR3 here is CASSLESGGISPLHF. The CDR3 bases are TGCGCCAGCAGCTTGGAGTCAGGGGGTATTTCACCCCTCCACTTT.

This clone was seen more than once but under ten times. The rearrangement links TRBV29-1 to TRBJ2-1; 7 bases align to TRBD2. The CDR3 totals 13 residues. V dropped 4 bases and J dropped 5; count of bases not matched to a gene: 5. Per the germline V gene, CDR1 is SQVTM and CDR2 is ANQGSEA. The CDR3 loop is CSVGSRENNEQFF. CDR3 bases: TGCAGCGTTGGTTCGCGGGAGAACAATGAGCAGTTCTTC.

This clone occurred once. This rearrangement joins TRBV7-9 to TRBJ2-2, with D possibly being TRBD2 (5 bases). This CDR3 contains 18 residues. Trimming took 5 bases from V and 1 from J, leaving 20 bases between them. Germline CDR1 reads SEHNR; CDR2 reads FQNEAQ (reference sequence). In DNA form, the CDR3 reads TGTGCCAGCAGCACGACAACCCCCCCTAGCTGGAACACCGGGGAGCTGTTTTTT. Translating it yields CASSTTTPPSWNTGELFF.

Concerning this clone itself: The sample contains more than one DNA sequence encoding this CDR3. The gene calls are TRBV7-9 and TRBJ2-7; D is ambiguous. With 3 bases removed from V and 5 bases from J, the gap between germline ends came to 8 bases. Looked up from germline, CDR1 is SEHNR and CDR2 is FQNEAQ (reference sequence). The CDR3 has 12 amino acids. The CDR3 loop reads CASSFGQNEQYF. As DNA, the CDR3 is TGTGCCAGCAGCTTTGGCCAAAACGAGCAGTACTTC. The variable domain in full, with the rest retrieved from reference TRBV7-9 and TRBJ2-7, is DTGVSQNPRHKITKRGQNVTFRCDPISEHNRLYWYRQTLGQGPEFLTYFQNEAQLEKSRLLSDRFSAERPKGSFSTLEIQRTEQGDSAMYLCASSFGQNEQYFGPGTRLTVT.

Here the CDR3 reads CATRYDWGHYEQYF. In nucleotides, the CDR3 is TGTGCCACCAGATACGATTGGGGACACTACGAGCAGTACTTC. The chain is built from TRBV15 and TRBJ2-7; D is perhaps TRBD1 (6 bases). CDR3 length equals 14 residues. V was shortened by 6 bases and J by 3 bases, with 15 bases between the two germline ends. The germline V gene has CDR1 LNHNV and CDR2 YYDKDF (reference sequence).